The 10 T cell receptor beta chains given below trace back to one sample, sequenced in a study of shared clonotypes between healthy human individuals. Naive CD8 cells comprised CD45RO-negative, CCR7-positively selected cells, excluding terminally differentiated effector memory CD45RA+ cells. Profiling relied on immunoSEQ multiplex PCR, and the TCRdb table lists in-frame clones only, not all of them. The sample has 2 million or so clones, about 94% seen once. Material for sequencing was naive CD8+ T cells sorted from blood. Receptors were obtained from a man in his late teens or twenties in good health.

The gene calls are TRBV28 and TRBJ2-5; no clear D gene. Trimming stripped 6 bases from V and 5 bases from J, with 16 bases between. This CDR3 is 14 amino acids long. Germline CDR1 MDHEN, CDR2 SYDVKM. The CDR3 sequence is CASRLPWVWETQYF. In DNA, the CDR3 is TGTGCCAGCAGGCTCCCCTGGGTCTGGGAGACCCAGTACTTC. Looking up the rest from reference TRBV28 and TRBJ2-5 gives the full variable domain: DVKVTQSSRYLVKRTGEKVFLECVQDMDHENMFWYRQDPGLGLRLIYFSYDVKMKEKGDIPEGYSVSREKKERFSLILESASTNQTSMYLCASRLPWVWETQYFGPGTRLLVL.

CDR3 in amino acids: CASSEDGTDTQYF. In DNA, the CDR3 is TGTGCCAGCAGCGAGGACGGCACAGATACGCAGTATTTT. The rearrangement joins TRBV11-2 to TRBJ2-3; D is undetermined. The CDR3 length is 13 residues. Germline-derived CDR1 and CDR2 are SGHAT and FQNNGV. V was clipped by 5 bases and J by 1 base, with 7 bases between them.

This clone was detected ten times or more. Other nucleotide sequences in the sample specify the same CDR3. The gene calls are TRBV30 and TRBJ1-1; D is ambiguous. The V and J ends lost 5 bases and 6 bases respectively, with 10 bases between them. The CDR3 contains 11 residues. Germline CDR1 reads GTSNPN; CDR2 reads SVGIG (reference sequence). CDR3 coding DNA: TGTGCCTGGGGGCGAGGGCCTGAAGCTTTCTTT. Its translation is CAWGRGPEAFF.

The CDR3 sequence is CASSYPRGTYTDTQYF. CDR3 in DNA: TGTGCCAGCAGCTACCCCAGGGGTACTTACACAGATACGCAGTATTTT. The chain links TRBV28 to TRBJ2-3; a possible D gene is TRBD1 (6 bases). The germline CDR1 and CDR2 sequences are MDHEN and SYDVKM. This CDR3 has 16 amino acids. The V end was cut by 6 bases, the J end by 2 bases, with 18 bases between.

J is TRBJ2-4 and V is TRBV15; D could derive from TRBD1 or TRBD2 (7 bases each). The CDR3 is 19 residues long. The ends were cut back, 0 bases at V and 0 bases at J, with 18 bases in the middle. CDR1 and CDR2 from the germline V gene are LNHNV and YYDKDF (reference sequence). Written as DNA, the CDR3 is TGTGCCACCAGCAGAGATGTGGAGGGGGCGGGGGTAGCCAAAAACATTCAGTACTTC. It encodes CATSRDVEGAGVAKNIQYF.

The chain has TRBV7-9 and TRBJ1-4; D is unresolved. CDR3 length: 12 amino acids. Germline V lookup: CDR1 SEHNR, CDR2 FQNEAQ (reference sequence). Trimming stripped 5 bases from V and 7 bases from J, with 8 bases between. As DNA, the CDR3 is TGTGCCAGCAGCCCTCGAGGTGAAAAACTGTTTTTT. This encodes CASSPRGEKLFF.

This rearrangement joins TRBV4-1 to TRBJ2-7; D gene unclear. The CDR3 is made up of 13 amino acids. Germline V CDR1 and CDR2: MGHRA, YSYEKL. V shed 1 base and J shed 4 bases, with 8 bases lying between them. The CDR3 DNA is TGCGCCAGCAGCCAAGCCGCCGAATACGAGCAGTACTTC. This encodes CASSQAAEYEQYF.

The genes are TRBV7-9 and TRBJ1-4, with 7 bases aligning to TRBD1. After removal of 5 bases from V and 2 bases from J, the junction contained 5 bases not matched to a gene. Germline assignment: CDR1 SEHNR and CDR2 FQNEAQ (reference sequence). The CDR3 runs to 15 residues. The CDR3 reads CASSGQDRTNEKLFF. CDR3 sequence (DNA): TGTGCCAGCAGCGGACAGGACAGGACTAATGAAAAACTGTTTTTT.

This sequence joins TRBV29-1 and TRBJ2-1; the match to TRBD1 covers 7 bases. With 3 bases clipped from V and 2 bases from J, the junction kept 10 bases outside the gene matches. This CDR3 is built from 16 residues. Germline CDR1 and CDR2: SQVTM and ANQGSEA. The CDR3 here is CSVDSGQASPYNEQFF. In DNA, the CDR3 is TGCAGCGTTGATTCTGGACAGGCCAGCCCCTACAATGAGCAGTTCTTC.

The chain combines TRBV30 with TRBJ1-1; D is unresolved. The germline V gene has CDR1 GTSNPN and CDR2 SVGIG (reference sequence). This CDR3 spans 12 amino acids. V lost 1 base to trimming and J lost 3 bases, with 6 bases between them. The CDR3 region has the DNA TGTGCCTGGAGTGGCCAGGACACTGAAGCTTTCTTT. It specifies CAWSGQDTEAFF.